These 25 T cell receptor beta chains originate from one sample sequenced in a study of cytomegalovirus exposure and HLA in healthy donors. The PCR contained 60 Vbeta and 13 Jbeta primers. Some clones are missing from TCRdb's copy, which holds only in-frame ones; the method was immunoSEQ multiplex PCR. Counted here are fewer than 250,000 clones, approximately 81% occurring once; the ten biggest clones make up 2.9%. What was sequenced was PBMCs. The receptors here all came from a man in his thirties or forties in good health and CMV-seronegative.

The chain recombines TRBV7-9 with TRBJ1-2; D uncertain. This CDR3 has 12 residues. The germline V gene encodes CDR1 SEHNR and CDR2 FQNEAQ (reference sequence). V shed 3 bases and J shed 9 bases, with 11 bases lying between them. The CDR3 loop is CASSLSGCSYTF. CDR3 DNA: TGTGCCAGCAGCTTGTCAGGATGCAGCTACACCTTC.

This chain joins TRBV27 and TRBJ1-4, with TRBD1 as a possible D gene (6 bases). CDR1 and CDR2 from the germline V gene are MNHEY and SMNVEV (reference sequence). V was clipped by 6 bases and J by 3 bases, with 11 bases between them. CDR3 length equals 14 residues. CDR3 nucleotide sequence: TGTGCCAGCAGAGGGGGGGCGGCTAATGAAAAACTGTTTTTT. This encodes CASRGGAANEKLFF.

CDR3 sequence (DNA): TGCGCCAGCAGCTTCCCCCGGGACCCCTCAGGGGGTACTACCGGGGAGCTGTTTTTT. Its protein product is CASSFPRDPSGGTTGELFF. The chain recombines TRBV5-1 with TRBJ2-2; the match to TRBD1 covers 7 bases. Germline CDR1 SGHRS, CDR2 YFSETQ. The CDR3 sequence is 19 residues long. J lost 5 bases, V lost 2 bases, and 18 bases had no gene match.

This clone was counted only a few times. V usage is TRBV7-6 and J usage is TRBJ2-1, with TRBD1 as a possible D gene (5 bases). With 2 bases removed from V and 7 bases from J, the gap between germline ends came to 9 bases. The CDR3 is made up of 13 amino acids. Germline loops: CDR1 SGHVS, CDR2 FNYEAQ. CDR3 in DNA: TGTGCCAGCAGCTTATCTAGGACAAATGAGCAGTTCTTC. Amino acid sequence: CASSLSRTNEQFF. Combining the CDR3 with reference TRBV7-6 and TRBJ2-1 gives the whole variable domain GAGVSQSPRYKVTKRGQDVALRCDPISGHVSLYWYRQALGQGPEFLTYFNYEAQQDKSGLPNDRFSAERPEGSISTLTIQRTEQRDSAMYRCASSLSRTNEQFFGPGTRLTVL.

The rearrangement joins TRBV7-9 to TRBJ1-1, with D maybe TRBD1 (5 bases). This CDR3 has 13 amino acids. Between the trimmed V and J ends, which lost 6 bases and 4 bases, there was a span of 12 bases. Germline CDR1 reads SEHNR; CDR2 reads FQNEAQ (reference sequence). The CDR3 protein is CASSSPQGTEAFF. The CDR3 nucleotides are TGTGCCAGCAGTTCCCCCCAGGGCACTGAAGCTTTCTTT.

There are a few counts of this clone. The gene calls are TRBV10-2 and TRBJ1-1; perhaps TRBD1 as D (6 bases). The CDR3 loop spans 14 amino acids. The V gene's germline CDR1 is WSHSY and CDR2 SAAADI. Trimming removed 6 bases from V and 1 base from J, with 12 bases in between. The CDR3 sequence is CASSLGQWNTEAFF. The CDR3 DNA reads TGCGCCAGCAGCCTAGGACAGTGGAACACTGAAGCTTTCTTT.

This clone appeared a single time. The chain has TRBV6-6 and TRBJ1-2; D is uncertain. CDR3 length equals 12 residues. V lost 6 bases, J lost 1 base, and 6 bases lay in between. Germline CDR1 reads MNHNY; CDR2 reads SVGAGI (reference sequence). CDR3 nucleotide sequence: TGTGCCAGCAGCGGGAATAACTATGGCTACACCTTC. Its protein is CASSGNNYGYTF.

The V gene is TRBV5-1, the J gene TRBJ1-1; 9 positions agree with TRBD1. J was trimmed by 3 bases and V by 0 bases; bases with no gene match: 6. This CDR3 region has 16 residues. Germline V gene data show CDR1 as SGHRS and CDR2 as YFSETQ. CDR3 DNA sequence: TGCGCCAGCAGCTTGGACAGGGGGCGATTCGACACTGAAGCTTTCTTT. Protein sequence: CASSLDRGRFDTEAFF.

V gene TRBV6-1 combines with J gene TRBJ1-1; D is undetermined. Trimming removed 8 bases at V and 1 base at J, with 17 bases between. The CDR3 sequence is 15 residues long. CDR1 and CDR2 (germline): MNHNS, SASEGT. The CDR3 here is CASRGRWGANTEAFF. CDR3 nucleotide sequence: TGTGCCAGCCGAGGGAGGTGGGGTGCGAACACTGAAGCTTTCTTT.

The chain has TRBV5-4 and TRBJ2-5; possibly TRBD1 for D (6 bases). Deletions cut 4 bases from V and 0 bases from J, with 10 bases between. Germline values: CDR1 SGHNT, CDR2 YYREEE (reference sequence). This CDR3 has 14 residues. CDR3 bases: TGTGCCAGCAGCGCCGGGACAAACCAAGAGACCCAGTACTTC. Protein product: CASSAGTNQETQYF.

Concerning this clone: A junction boundary mismatches the germline segment, possibly from a read error. The J gene is TRBJ1-4, the V gene TRBV6-6, with a weak D call TRBD1 (6 bases). This CDR3 comprises 14 residues. The germline V gene encodes CDR1 MNHNY and CDR2 SVGAGI (reference sequence). The CDR3 sequence: CASRSTGTHEKLFF. The DNA for the CDR3 is TGTGCCAGCAGGTCGACAGGAACTCATGAAAAACTGTTTTTT.

This clone appeared a single time. The chain links TRBV6-5 to TRBJ1-1; D ambiguous. The CDR3 extends over 15 amino acids. CDR1 is MNHEY and CDR2 is SVGAGI in the germline V gene. V was cut by 7 bases and J by 2 bases, with 17 bases left in between. The CDR3 DNA reads as TGTGCCAGCAAAGGTGACCAGAGGAAAAACACTGAAGCTTTCTTT. Translation: CASKGDQRKNTEAFF.

This clone has just one count. This sequence joins TRBV6-6 and TRBJ1-2; D is possibly TRBD1 (6 bases). The germline gives CDR1 MNHNY, CDR2 SVGAGI (reference sequence). Trimming left V 7 bases short and J 8 bases short, with 20 bases between. The CDR3 contains 14 residues. CDR3 region: CASTLPTGSRGYTF. CDR3 bases: TGTGCCAGCACCCTACCGACAGGATCGCGGGGCTACACCTTC.

The V gene is TRBV5-1, the J gene TRBJ1-1; D possibly corresponds to TRBD1 (5 bases). The CDR3 totals 15 residues. Between the trimmed V and J ends, which lost 4 bases and 5 bases, there was a span of 18 bases. Looked up from germline, CDR1 is SGHRS and CDR2 is YFSETQ. CDR3 loop: CASSPIKGVGTEAFF. The CDR3 DNA is TGCGCCAGCAGCCCCATTAAAGGGGTAGGGACTGAAGCTTTCTTT. The full variable domain, its missing parts supplied by reference TRBV5-1 and TRBJ1-1, is KAGVTQTPRYLIKTRGQQVTLSCSPISGHRSVSWYQQTPGQGLQFLFEYFSETQRNKGNFPGRFSGRQFSNSRSEMNVSTLELGDSALYLCASSPIKGVGTEAFFGQGTRLTVV.

CDR3 in DNA: TGTGCCAGCAGGGGACAGCAGACGGAAAAACTGTTTTTT. Residues: CASRGQQTEKLFF. V gene TRBV6-1 combines with J gene TRBJ1-4; 7 positions agree with TRBD1. The CDR3 consists of 13 residues. V shed 6 bases and J 8 bases; nucleotides not matched to a gene: 6. The germline V gene encodes CDR1 MNHNS and CDR2 SASEGT.

The rearrangement links TRBV28 to TRBJ2-7, with TRBD1 matching over 9 bases. The CDR3 sequence is 14 residues long. Germline V lookup: CDR1 MDHEN, CDR2 SYDVKM. Trimming removed 3 bases from V and 2 bases from J; junction bases left unmatched: 2. The CDR3 DNA follows: TGTGCCAGCAGTTTGAGGGACAGGGCCTACGAGCAGTACTTC. Translated: CASSLRDRAYEQYF.

This chain links TRBV15 with TRBJ1-5, with 7 bases lining up with TRBD1. The V segment lost 1 base and the J segment 7 bases; nucleotides outside the gene matches: 10. Germline values: CDR1 LNHNV, CDR2 YYDKDF (reference sequence). This CDR3 contains 16 residues. Here the CDR3 reads CATSRGRIDRAQPQHF. CDR3 DNA sequence: TGTGCCACCAGCAGAGGACGGATCGACAGGGCCCAGCCCCAGCATTTT.

This chain connects TRBV10-2 to TRBJ1-5; D gene unclear. Trimming left V 6 bases short and J 5 bases short, with 11 bases between. Germline loops: CDR1 WSHSY, CDR2 SAAADI. The CDR3 spans 13 residues. This CDR3 reads CASSATSDQPQHF. The CDR3 DNA reads as TGCGCCAGCAGCGCCACCTCGGATCAGCCCCAGCATTTT.

The chain uses TRBV28 and TRBJ2-7; D unclear. Germline loops: CDR1 MDHEN, CDR2 SYDVKM. The CDR3 has 12 residues. Trimming left V 4 bases short and J 6 bases short, with 10 bases between. CDR3 region: CASSSSEVEQYF. The CDR3 DNA reads TGTGCCAGCAGTTCCTCCGAGGTCGAGCAGTACTTC.

This clone was detected once. The gene calls are TRBV9 and TRBJ2-3; TRBD2 aligns across 9 bases. The CDR3 spans 16 residues. The ends lost 4 bases at V and 2 bases at J; junction bases unmatched: 8. The germline V gene has CDR1 SGDLS and CDR2 YYNGEE. DNA for the CDR3: TGTGCCAGCAGCACCCTCCTAGCGGGGTACACAGATACGCAGTATTTT. It translates to CASSTLLAGYTDTQYF.

The chain employs TRBV14 and TRBJ2-5, with 8 bases matching TRBD1. Germline CDR1 is SGHDN and CDR2 is FVKESK. V lost 5 bases, J lost 9 bases, and 14 bases stayed unmatched. This CDR3 is built from 15 residues. CDR3 protein: CASSWARGRGEAQYF. For the CDR3, the DNA is TGTGCCAGCAGCTGGGCCAGGGGGCGAGGGGAGGCCCAGTACTTC.

This clone has only one observation. This rearrangement joins TRBV4-2 to TRBJ2-3; a possible D gene is TRBD2 (6 bases). This CDR3 is built from 13 residues. Germline V gene lookup returns CDR1 LGHNA and CDR2 YNFKEQ. V lost 5 bases, J lost 6 bases, and 12 bases lay in between. The chain's CDR3 is CASSFNRGDTQYF. CDR3 bases: TGTGCCAGCAGCTTCAACCGGGGGGATACGCAGTATTTT.

V gene TRBV20-1 combines with J gene TRBJ2-7, with TRBD1 matching over 7 bases. V was clipped by 6 bases and J by 7 bases; unmatched bases: 3. The CDR3 has 10 residues. Germline lookup yields CDR1 DFQATT and CDR2 SNEGSKA (reference sequence). CDR3 in DNA: TGCAGTGCGGGGACAGATGAGCAGTACTTC. It encodes CSAGTDEQYF.

This clone was counted between two and nine times. V gene TRBV28 combines with J gene TRBJ1-4; 10 positions agree with TRBD1. Trimming removed 6 bases from V and 6 bases from J; junction bases left unmatched: 7. This CDR3 region has 15 residues. CDR1 and CDR2 from the germline V gene are MDHEN and SYDVKM. CDR3 in DNA: TGTGCCAGCAGCAGTAGACAGGGGGCGTATGAAAAACTGTTTTTT. Its protein is CASSSRQGAYEKLFF.

The chain has TRBV21-1 and TRBJ2-2; the DNA was not used to check the table's D call, TRBD2. TRBV21-1 is a pseudogene segment. The CDR3 has 18 amino acids. CDR3 DNA sequence: TGTGCCAGCAGCACTAAGCCCACTAGCGGGGGGAACACCGGGGAGCTGTTTTTT. This gives the protein CASSTKPTSGGNTGELFF.